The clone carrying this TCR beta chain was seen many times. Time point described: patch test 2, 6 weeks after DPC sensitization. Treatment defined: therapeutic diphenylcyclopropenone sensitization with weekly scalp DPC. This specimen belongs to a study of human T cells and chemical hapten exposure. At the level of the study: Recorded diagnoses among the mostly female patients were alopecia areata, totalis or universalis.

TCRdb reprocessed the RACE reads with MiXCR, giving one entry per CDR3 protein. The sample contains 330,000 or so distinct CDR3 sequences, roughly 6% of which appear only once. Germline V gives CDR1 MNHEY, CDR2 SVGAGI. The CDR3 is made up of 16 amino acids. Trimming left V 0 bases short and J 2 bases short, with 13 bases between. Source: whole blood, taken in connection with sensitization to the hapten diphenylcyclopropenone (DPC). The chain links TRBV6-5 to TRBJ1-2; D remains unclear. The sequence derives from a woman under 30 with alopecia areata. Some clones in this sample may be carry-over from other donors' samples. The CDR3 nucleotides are TGTGCCAGCAGTTACTCTCCGAATAGGGTAAACTATGGCTACACCTTC. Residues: CASSYSPNRVNYGYTF.